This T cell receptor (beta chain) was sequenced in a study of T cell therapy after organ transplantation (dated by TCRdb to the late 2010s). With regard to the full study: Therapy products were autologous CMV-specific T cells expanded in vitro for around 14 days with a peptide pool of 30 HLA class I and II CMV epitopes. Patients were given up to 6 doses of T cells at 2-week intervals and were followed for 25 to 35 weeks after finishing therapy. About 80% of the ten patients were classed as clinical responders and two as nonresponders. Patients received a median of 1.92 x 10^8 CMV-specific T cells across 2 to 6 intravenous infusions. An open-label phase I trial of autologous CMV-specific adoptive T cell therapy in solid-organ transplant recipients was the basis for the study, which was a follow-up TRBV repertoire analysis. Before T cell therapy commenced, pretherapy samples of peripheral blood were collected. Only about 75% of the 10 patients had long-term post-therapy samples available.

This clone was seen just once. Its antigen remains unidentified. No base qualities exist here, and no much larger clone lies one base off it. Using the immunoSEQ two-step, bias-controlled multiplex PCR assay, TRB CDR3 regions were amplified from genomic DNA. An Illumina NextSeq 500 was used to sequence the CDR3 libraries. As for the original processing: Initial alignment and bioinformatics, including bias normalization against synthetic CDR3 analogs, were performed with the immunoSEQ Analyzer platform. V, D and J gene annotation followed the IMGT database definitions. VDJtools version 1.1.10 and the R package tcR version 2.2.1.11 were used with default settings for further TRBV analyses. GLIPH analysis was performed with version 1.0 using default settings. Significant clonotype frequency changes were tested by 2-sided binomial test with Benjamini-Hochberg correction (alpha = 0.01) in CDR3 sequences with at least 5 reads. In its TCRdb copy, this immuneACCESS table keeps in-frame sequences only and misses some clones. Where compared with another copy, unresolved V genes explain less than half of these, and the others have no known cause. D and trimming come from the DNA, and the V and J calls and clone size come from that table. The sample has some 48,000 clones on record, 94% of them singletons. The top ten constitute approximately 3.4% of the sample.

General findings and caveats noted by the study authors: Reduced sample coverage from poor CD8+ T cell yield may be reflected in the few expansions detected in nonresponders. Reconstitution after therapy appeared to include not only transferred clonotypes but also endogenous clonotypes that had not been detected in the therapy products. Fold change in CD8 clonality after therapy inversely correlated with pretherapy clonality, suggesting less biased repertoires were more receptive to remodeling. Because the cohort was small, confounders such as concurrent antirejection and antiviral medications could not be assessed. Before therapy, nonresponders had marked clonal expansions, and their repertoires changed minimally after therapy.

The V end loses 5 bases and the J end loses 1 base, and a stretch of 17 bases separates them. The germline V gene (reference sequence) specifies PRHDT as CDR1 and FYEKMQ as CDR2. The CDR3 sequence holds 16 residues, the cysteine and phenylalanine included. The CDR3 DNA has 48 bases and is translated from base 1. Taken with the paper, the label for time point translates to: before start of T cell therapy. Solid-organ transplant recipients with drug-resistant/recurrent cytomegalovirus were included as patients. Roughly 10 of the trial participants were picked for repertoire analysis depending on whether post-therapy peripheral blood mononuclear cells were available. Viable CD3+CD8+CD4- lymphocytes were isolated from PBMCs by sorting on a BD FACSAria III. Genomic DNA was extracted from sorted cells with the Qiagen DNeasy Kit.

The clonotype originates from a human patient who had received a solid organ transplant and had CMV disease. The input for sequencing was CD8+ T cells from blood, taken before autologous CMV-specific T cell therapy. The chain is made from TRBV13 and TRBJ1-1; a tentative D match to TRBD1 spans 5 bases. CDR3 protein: CASSPSRVSSNTEAFF. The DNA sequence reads TGTGCCAGCAGCCCTTCCAGGGTTTCGTCGAACACTGAAGCTTTCTTT.